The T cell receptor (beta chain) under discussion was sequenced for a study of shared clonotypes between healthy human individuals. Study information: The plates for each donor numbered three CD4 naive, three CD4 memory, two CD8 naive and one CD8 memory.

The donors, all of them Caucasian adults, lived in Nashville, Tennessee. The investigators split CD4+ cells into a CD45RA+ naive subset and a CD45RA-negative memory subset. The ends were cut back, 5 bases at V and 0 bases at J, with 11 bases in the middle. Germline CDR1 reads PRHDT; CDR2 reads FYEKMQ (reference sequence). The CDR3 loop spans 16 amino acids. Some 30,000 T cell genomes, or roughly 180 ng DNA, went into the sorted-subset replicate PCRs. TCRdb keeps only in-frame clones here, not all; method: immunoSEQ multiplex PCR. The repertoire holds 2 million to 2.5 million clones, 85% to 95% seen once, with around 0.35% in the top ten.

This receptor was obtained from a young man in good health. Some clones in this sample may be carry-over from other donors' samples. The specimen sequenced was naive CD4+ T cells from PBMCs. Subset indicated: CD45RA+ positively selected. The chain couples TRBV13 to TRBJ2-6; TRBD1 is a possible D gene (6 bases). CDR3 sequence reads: CASSLGTPSGANVLTF. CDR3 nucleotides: TGTGCCAGCAGCCTGGGGACACCCTCTGGGGCCAACGTCCTGACTTTC.